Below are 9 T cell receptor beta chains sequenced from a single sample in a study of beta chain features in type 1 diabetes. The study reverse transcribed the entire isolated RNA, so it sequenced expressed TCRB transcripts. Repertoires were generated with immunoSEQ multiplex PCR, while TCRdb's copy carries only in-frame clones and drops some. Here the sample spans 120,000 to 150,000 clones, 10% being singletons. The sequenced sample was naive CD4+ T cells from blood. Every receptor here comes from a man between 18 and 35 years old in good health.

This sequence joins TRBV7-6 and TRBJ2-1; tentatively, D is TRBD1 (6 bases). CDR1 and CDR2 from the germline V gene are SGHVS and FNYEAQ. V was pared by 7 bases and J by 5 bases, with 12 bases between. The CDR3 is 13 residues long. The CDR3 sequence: CASKRTEHNEQFF. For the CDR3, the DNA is TGTGCCAGCAAACGGACAGAACACAATGAGCAGTTCTTC.

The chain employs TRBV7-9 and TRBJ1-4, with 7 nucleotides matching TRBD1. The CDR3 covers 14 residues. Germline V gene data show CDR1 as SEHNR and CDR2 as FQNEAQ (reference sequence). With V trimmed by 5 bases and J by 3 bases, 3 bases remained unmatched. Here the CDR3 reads CASSQGVANEKLFF. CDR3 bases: TGTGCCAGCAGCCAGGGGGTTGCTAATGAAAAACTGTTTTTT. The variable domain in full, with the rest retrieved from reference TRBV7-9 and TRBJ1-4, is DTGVSQNPRHKITKRGQNVTFRCDPISEHNRLYWYRQTLGQGPEFLTYFQNEAQLEKSRLLSDRFSAERPKGSFSTLEIQRTEQGDSAMYLCASSQGVANEKLFFGSGTQLSVL.

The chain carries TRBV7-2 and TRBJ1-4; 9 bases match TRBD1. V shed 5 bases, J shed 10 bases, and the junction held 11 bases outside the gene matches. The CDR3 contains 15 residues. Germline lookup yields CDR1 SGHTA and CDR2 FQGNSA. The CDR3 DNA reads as TGTGCCAGCAGCCCTTTAAGGACAGGGGAGGGAAAACTGTTTTTT. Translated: CASSPLRTGEGKLFF.

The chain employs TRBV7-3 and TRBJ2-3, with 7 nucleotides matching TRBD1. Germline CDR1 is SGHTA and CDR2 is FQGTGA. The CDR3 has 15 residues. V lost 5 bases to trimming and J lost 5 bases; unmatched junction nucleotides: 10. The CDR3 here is CASSPARQGVDTQYF. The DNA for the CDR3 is TGTGCCAGCAGCCCGGCGAGACAGGGAGTAGATACGCAGTATTTT.

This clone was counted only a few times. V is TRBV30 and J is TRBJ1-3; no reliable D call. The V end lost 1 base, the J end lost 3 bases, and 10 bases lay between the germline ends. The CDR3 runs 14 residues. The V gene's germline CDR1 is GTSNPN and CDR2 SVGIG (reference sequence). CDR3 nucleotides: TGTGCCTGGAGTGGAGATCAAGTTGGAAACACCATATATTTT. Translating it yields CAWSGDQVGNTIYF.

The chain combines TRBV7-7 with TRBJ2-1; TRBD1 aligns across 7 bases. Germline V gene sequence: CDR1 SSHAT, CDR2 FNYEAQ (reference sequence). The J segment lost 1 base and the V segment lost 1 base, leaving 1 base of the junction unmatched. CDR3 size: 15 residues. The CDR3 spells CASSLEGASYNEQFF. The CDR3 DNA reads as TGTGCCAGCAGCTTAGAGGGGGCTTCCTACAATGAGCAGTTCTTC.

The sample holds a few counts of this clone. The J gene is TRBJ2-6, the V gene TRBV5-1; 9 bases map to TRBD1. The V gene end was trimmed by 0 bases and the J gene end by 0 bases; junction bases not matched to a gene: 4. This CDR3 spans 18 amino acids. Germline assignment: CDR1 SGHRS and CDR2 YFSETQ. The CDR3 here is CASSLAGTGSSGANVLTF. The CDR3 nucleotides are TGCGCCAGCAGCTTGGCCGGGACAGGGAGCTCTGGGGCCAACGTCCTGACTTTC. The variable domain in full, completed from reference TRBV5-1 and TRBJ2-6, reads KAGVTQTPRYLIKTRGQQVTLSCSPISGHRSVSWYQQTPGQGLQFLFEYFSETQRNKGNFPGRFSGRQFSNSRSEMNVSTLELGDSALYLCASSLAGTGSSGANVLTFGAGSRLTVL.

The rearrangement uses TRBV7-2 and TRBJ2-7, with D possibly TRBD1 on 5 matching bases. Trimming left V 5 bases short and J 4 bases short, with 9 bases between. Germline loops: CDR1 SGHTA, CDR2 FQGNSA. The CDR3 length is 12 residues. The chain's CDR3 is CASSVDRYEQYF. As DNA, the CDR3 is TGTGCCAGCAGCGTAGACAGATACGAGCAGTACTTC.

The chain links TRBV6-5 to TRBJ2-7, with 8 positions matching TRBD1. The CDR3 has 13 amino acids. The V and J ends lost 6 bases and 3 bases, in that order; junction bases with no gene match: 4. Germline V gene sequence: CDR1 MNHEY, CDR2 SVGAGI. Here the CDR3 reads CASRVTGGYEQYF. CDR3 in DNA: TGTGCCAGCAGAGTTACAGGGGGCTACGAGCAGTACTTC.